This TCR beta chain was identified during a study of blood T cell repertoires in COVID-19. Study as a whole: Acute-phase and convalescent COVID-19 samples originated in the United States, Italy and Spain. Sources were T cells, B-cell-depleted T cells, or PBMCs; the material itself was cDNA or gDNA.

Profiled with immunoSEQ multiplex PCR; TCRdb holds only in-frame clones, not every one. Found here are 160,000 or so clones, about 88% of them singletons; the top ten hold under 6%. Trimming took 4 bases from V and 1 from J; bases not matched to a gene: 4. CDR1 is SGHAT and CDR2 is FQNNGV in the germline V gene. The CDR3 totals 15 residues. The sequence was obtained from a woman aged 45-65 years with COVID-19, enrolled during active disease. V gene TRBV11-2 combines with J gene TRBJ2-5, with 9 positions matching TRBD1. The sequenced material came from peripheral blood. The CDR3 DNA follows: TGTGCCAGCAGCTCTGGGACAGGGCCCCAAGAGACCCAGTACTTC. Protein: CASSSGTGPQETQYF.